Described below is a single T cell receptor beta chain sequence and its context. Its antigen is undetermined. With 60 Vbeta and 13 Jbeta primers, the PCR was carried out. TCRdb's table, derived via immunoSEQ multiplex PCR, lists solely in-frame clones and lacks some. In the table there are 150,000 to 250,000 clones, roughly 80% of which are singletons. The data originate from a study of cytomegalovirus exposure and HLA in healthy donors. Study observations and caveats: In a later analysis, TCR beta V- and J-gene trimming showed a link to a missense DCLRE1C variant. The authors assumed roughly uniform sequencing depth across donors for presence/absence analyses. In terms of immune exposure information, only CMV serostatus was available. Most TCR sequences proved rare, with some public TCRs found in many donors.

The sequenced sample consisted of PBMCs. The TCR comes from a woman in her fifties or sixties in good health and CMV-seropositive.

CDR3 DNA sequence: TGCGCCAGCAGCTTGGAAGCGGCAGCCCAAGAGACCCAGTACTTC. This gives the protein CASSLEAAAQETQYF. This chain uses TRBV5-1 with TRBJ2-5, with D tentatively TRBD2 (5 bases). Germline V lookup: CDR1 SGHRS, CDR2 YFSETQ. The CDR3 runs to 15 residues. V was pared by 0 bases and J by 1 base, with 10 bases between.